Listed below are T cell receptor beta chains from one sample, sequenced in a study of regulatory T cells in long-lasting Graves disease. TCRdb passed the multiplex PCR reads through MiXCR, listing each CDR3 protein once. In the table there are 400,000 to 550,000 distinct CDR3 sequences, about 17% of which are singletons. These data were also reused for a study on T cells in Graves' hyperthyroidism and ophthalmopathy.

This sample comprised peripheral blood mononuclear cells (PBMCs), obtained at new diagnosis, from a patient treated with antithyroid drugs. The receptors were gathered from a woman in her 30s with Graves disease. The CDR3 runs from the conserved cysteine through the conserved F or W. The order of the fields is V gene, CDR3 protein.

V: TRBV19
CDR3: CASSIVRGNYGYTF

V: TRBV18
CDR3: CASSPSSTGLGEKLFF

V: TRBV4-3
CDR3: CASSLAPGLAGGNEQFF

V: TRBV7-2
CDR3: CASSLADTTSLLAGGTDTQYF

V: TRBV29-1
CDR3: CSVKKGTVSTDTQYF

V: TRBV11-2
CDR3: CASRQQADTSTDTQYF

V: TRBV20-1
CDR3: CSAPGERAYNEQFF

V: TRBV4-2
CDR3: CASSQDGYTQYNEQFF

V: TRBV12-3/TRBV12-4
CDR3: CATSLGQGHTGELFF

V: TRBV5-1
CDR3: CASSSRDQVSYEQYF

V: TRBV7-6
CDR3: CASSDFQGNGYTF

V: TRBV28
CDR3: CASSQGDRYEQYF

V: TRBV28
CDR3: CASSTHPEQTGNEQFF

V: TRBV5-1
CDR3: CASSLGVASRNNEQFF

V: TRBV6-5
CDR3: CASSFRGNDNEQFF

V: TRBV28
CDR3: CASSRLAGGPPYEQYF

V: TRBV20-1
CDR3: CSASTGQGAYEQYF

V: TRBV10-3
CDR3: CAISEGTGPQEKYF

V: TRBV4-1
CDR3: CASSQETSAGYEQFF

V: TRBV28
CDR3: CASSQPLGRPKWGNQPQHF

V: TRBV10-3
CDR3: CAISESVRGSTNEKLFF

V: TRBV6-1
CDR3: CASRPSSSGRAYEQFF

V: TRBV6-1
CDR3: CASGAGYNTGELFF

V: TRBV12-3/TRBV12-4
CDR3: CASSLARRGGETQYF

V: TRBV20-1
CDR3: CSATGTSYEQYF

V: TRBV27
CDR3: CASSVGDEQFF

V: TRBV29-1
CDR3: CSVELPFNEQFF

V: TRBV20-1
CDR3: CSHTNTGLARGKQFF

V: TRBV6-5
CDR3: CASSYSGETEAFF

V: TRBV29-1
CDR3: CSVEDRQVRNQPQHF

V: TRBV20-1
CDR3: CSARDSGTRGRADTQYF

V: TRBV19
CDR3: CASSPTGPNEKLFF

V: TRBV27
CDR3: CASSRYQETQYF

V: TRBV2
CDR3: CASSEVSSTTQYF

V: TRBV6-2/TRBV6-3
CDR3: CASSNWDLGIQPQHF

V: TRBV19
CDR3: CASSIGGVLGRNEQYF

V: TRBV19
CDR3: CASSLLSGGNQPQHF

V: TRBV11-3
CDR3: CASSLSGTSGKLGSYEQFF

V: TRBV7-9
CDR3: CASSSGLTIATNEKLFF

V: TRBV5-1
CDR3: CASSLYPLSNQPQHF

V: TRBV28
CDR3: CASTHRGRTDTQYF

V: TRBV5-1
CDR3: CASSDGRGTETQYF

V: TRBV5-1
CDR3: CASSLDPGLANTEAFF

V: TRBV5-1
CDR3: CASRRTVIMNTEAFF

V: TRBV14
CDR3: CASSQEESRTENTEAFF